The 10 T cell receptor beta chains presented below share a single source sample, sequenced in a study of patients and donors after allogeneic stem cell transplantation. From the RT-PCR reads, TCRdb called clonotypes with MiXCR, one entry per CDR3 protein. The sample lists around 150,000 distinct CDR3 sequences, over 35% occurring once. The specimen was blood, either unsorted or a sorted T cell fraction (not recorded which). The source of these receptors is a human donor who was either an allogeneic HSCT recipient or a stem cell or donor lymphocyte infusion donor (not recorded which). It is not recorded whose cells these are; they may come from a transplant donor.

The genes are TRBV6-6 and TRBJ1-1; the D gene is possibly TRBD1 (5 bases). The CDR3 sequence is 16 residues long. The V and J ends lost 3 bases and 6 bases respectively, with 20 bases between them. In germline, CDR1 is MNHNY, CDR2 SVGAGI (reference sequence). CDR3 region: CASSYSWRRGDPEAFF. CDR3 in DNA: TGTGCCAGCAGTTATAGCTGGAGACGGGGGGACCCTGAAGCTTTCTTT.

The chain links TRBV6-6 to TRBJ1-4; D might be TRBD1 (5 bases). Trimming pared 8 bases from V and 5 bases from J, leaving 18 bases between. The length of the CDR3 is 15 residues. Germline lookup yields CDR1 MNHNY and CDR2 SVGAGI (reference sequence). Here the CDR3 reads CASWGTPQENEKLFF. The CDR3 nucleotides read TGTGCCAGCTGGGGGACCCCTCAAGAAAATGAAAAACTGTTTTTT.

The chain recombines TRBV10-3 with TRBJ1-1; a possible D gene is TRBD1 (6 bases). Germline lookup yields CDR1 ENHRY and CDR2 SYGVKD. This CDR3 comprises 12 residues. Deletions cut 8 bases from V and 4 bases from J, with 11 bases between. The CDR3 here is CAIGPGATEAFF. The CDR3, as DNA: TGTGCCATCGGCCCAGGGGCCACTGAAGCTTTCTTT.

This clonotype was detected only a few times. This chain uses TRBV6-5 with TRBJ1-1; D is perhaps TRBD1 (6 bases). The germline V gene encodes CDR1 MNHEY and CDR2 SVGAGI. The V and J ends lost 4 bases and 7 bases respectively, with 10 bases between them. The CDR3 runs 12 residues. CDR3 coding DNA: TGTGCCAGCAGTTCAGCAGGGGTTGAAGCTTTCTTT. It is translated as CASSSAGVEAFF.

This clonotype appeared a few times. The CDR3 is CASSLGAGQNTEAFF. The CDR3 region has the DNA TGTGCCAGCAGCTTAGGGGCAGGGCAGAACACTGAAGCTTTCTTT. The J gene is TRBJ1-1, the V gene TRBV7-6; D might be TRBD1 (5 bases). From germline, CDR1 is SGHVS and CDR2 FNYEAQ. The CDR3 consists of 15 residues. V was cut by 1 base and J by 1 base, with 10 bases left in between.

This chain connects TRBV9 to TRBJ1-1, with D possibly being TRBD1 (5 bases). The CDR3 length is 17 residues. The V end was cut by 3 bases, the J end by 5 bases, with 23 bases between. Germline CDR1 SGDLS, CDR2 YYNGEE. The DNA of the CDR3 is TGTGCCAGCAGCGCAGCCACGGCAGGGAGATCGGGGACTGAAGCTTTCTTT. It encodes CASSAATAGRSGTEAFF.

This clonotype was seen a few times. V is TRBV7-9 and J is TRBJ2-3, with a possible D match to TRBD1 (6 bases). The CDR3 runs 15 residues. V was shortened by 7 bases and J by 1 base, with 15 bases between the two germline ends. Germline CDR1 SEHNR, CDR2 FQNEAQ (reference sequence). In nucleotides, the CDR3 is TGTGCCAGCACCCTATTGACAGGAGGCACAGATACGCAGTATTTT. Translation gives CASTLLTGGTDTQYF.

This clonotype was found a few times. The V call is TRBV4-1, the J call TRBJ1-5; TRBD1 agrees at 8 bases. V dropped 0 bases and J dropped 5; count of bases not matched to a gene: 0. CDR1 is MGHRA and CDR2 is YSYEKL in the germline V gene. CDR3 size: 14 residues. The CDR3: CASSQETGDQPQHF. The CDR3 DNA sequence: TGCGCCAGCAGCCAAGAGACAGGGGATCAGCCCCAGCATTTT.

The J gene is TRBJ2-2, the V gene TRBV15; a possible D gene is TRBD1 (5 bases). Trimming removed 6 bases from V and 4 bases from J, with 6 bases in between. The length of the CDR3 is 12 residues. The germline V gene has CDR1 LNHNV and CDR2 YYDKDF (reference sequence). This chain's CDR3 is CATSQGTGELFF. CDR3 nucleotide sequence: TGTGCCACCAGTCAGGGCACCGGGGAGCTGTTTTTT.

This chain uses TRBV5-1 with TRBJ2-2; D not certain. The CDR3 covers 15 residues. Germline V lookup: CDR1 SGHRS, CDR2 YFSETQ. Deletions cut 2 bases from V and 4 bases from J, with 12 bases between. The DNA of the CDR3 is TGCGCCAGCAGCTTTGGGGTGAAAGGCACCGGGGAGCTGTTTTTT. Amino acid sequence: CASSFGVKGTGELFF. The variable domain in full, completed from reference TRBV5-1 and TRBJ2-2, reads KAGVTQTPRYLIKTRGQQVTLSCSPISGHRSVSWYQQTPGQGLQFLFEYFSETQRNKGNFPGRFSGRQFSNSRSEMNVSTLELGDSALYLCASSFGVKGTGELFFGEGSRLTVL.